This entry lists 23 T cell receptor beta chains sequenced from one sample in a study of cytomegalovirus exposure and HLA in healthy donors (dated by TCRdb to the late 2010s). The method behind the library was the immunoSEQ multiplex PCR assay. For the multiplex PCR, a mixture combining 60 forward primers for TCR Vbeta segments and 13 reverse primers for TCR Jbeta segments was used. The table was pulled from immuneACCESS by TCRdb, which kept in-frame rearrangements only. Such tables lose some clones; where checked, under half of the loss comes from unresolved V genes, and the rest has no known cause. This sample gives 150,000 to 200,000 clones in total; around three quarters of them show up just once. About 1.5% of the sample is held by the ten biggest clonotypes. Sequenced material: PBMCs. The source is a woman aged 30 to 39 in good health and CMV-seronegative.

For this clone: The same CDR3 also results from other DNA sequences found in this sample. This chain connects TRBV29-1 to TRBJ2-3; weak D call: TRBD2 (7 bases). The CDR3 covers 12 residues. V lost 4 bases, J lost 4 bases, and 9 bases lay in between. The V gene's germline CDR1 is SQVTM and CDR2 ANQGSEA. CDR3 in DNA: TGCAGCGTTGCGGGGGGCCCAGATACGCAGTATTTT. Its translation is CSVAGGPDTQYF.

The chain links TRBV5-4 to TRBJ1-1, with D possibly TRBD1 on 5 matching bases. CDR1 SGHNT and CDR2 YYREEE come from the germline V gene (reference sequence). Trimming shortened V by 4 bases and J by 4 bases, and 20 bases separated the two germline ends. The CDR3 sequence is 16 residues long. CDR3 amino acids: CASSTRGGGVSTEAFF. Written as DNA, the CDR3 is TGTGCCAGCAGCACCCGCGGGGGGGGAGTGTCCACTGAAGCTTTCTTT.

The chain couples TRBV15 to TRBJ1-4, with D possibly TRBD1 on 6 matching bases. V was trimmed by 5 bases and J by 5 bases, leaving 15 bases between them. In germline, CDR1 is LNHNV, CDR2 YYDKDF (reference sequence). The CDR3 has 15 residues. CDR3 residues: CATSGRTVQNEKLFF. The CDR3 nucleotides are TGTGCCACCAGCGGCCGGACAGTGCAGAATGAAAAACTGTTTTTT.

The CDR3 coding sequence is TGTGCCAGCAGGGGGGGTAGCAATCAGCCCCAGCATTTT. Protein: CASRGGSNQPQHF. V is TRBV2 and J is TRBJ1-5; the D gene is possibly TRBD1 (5 bases). The V end was cut by 6 bases, the J end by 0 bases, with 6 bases between. The CDR3 consists of 13 residues. Germline loops: CDR1 SNHLY, CDR2 FYNNEI.

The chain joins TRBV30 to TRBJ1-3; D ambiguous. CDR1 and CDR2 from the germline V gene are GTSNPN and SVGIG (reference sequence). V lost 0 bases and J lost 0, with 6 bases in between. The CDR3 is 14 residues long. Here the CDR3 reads CAWSVGVSGNTIYF. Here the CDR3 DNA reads TGTGCCTGGAGTGTCGGGGTCTCTGGAAACACCATATATTTT.

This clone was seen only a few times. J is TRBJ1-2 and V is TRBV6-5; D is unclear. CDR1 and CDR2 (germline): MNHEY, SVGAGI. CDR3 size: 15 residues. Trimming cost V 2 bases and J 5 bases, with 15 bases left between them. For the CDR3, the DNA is TGTGCCAGCAGTTACCCCGTGGCGGGAGAGTATGGCTACACCTTC. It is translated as CASSYPVAGEYGYTF.

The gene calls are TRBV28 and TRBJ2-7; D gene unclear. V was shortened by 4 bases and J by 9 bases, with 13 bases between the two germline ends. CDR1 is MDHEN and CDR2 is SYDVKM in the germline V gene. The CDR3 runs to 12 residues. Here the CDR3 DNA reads TGTGCCAGCAGTTCGAGTAAATATGGGCAGTACTTC. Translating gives CASSSSKYGQYF.

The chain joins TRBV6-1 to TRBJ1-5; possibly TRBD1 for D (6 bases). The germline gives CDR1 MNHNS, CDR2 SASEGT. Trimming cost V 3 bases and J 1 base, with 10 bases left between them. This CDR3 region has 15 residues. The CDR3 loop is CASSDTGQSNQPQHF. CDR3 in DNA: TGTGCCAGCAGTGATACCGGACAGAGCAATCAGCCCCAGCATTTT.

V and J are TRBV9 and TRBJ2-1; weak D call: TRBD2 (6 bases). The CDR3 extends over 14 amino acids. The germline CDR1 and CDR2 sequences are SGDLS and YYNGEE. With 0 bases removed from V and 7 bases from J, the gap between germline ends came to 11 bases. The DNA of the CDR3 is TGTGCCAGCAGCGTAGGACTAGATGGGAATGAGCAGTTCTTC. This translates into CASSVGLDGNEQFF.

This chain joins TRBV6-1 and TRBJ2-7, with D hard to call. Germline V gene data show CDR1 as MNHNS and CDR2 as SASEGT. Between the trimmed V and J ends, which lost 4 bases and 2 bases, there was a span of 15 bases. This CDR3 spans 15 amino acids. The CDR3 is CASSGQVSITYEQYF. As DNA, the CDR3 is TGTGCCAGCAGTGGGCAGGTCTCGATAACCTACGAGCAGTACTTC.

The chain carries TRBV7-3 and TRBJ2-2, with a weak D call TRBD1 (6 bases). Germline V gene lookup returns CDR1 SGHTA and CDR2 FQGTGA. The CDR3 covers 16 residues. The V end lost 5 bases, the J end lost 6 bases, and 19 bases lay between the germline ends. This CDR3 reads CASSRGQGMGSGELFF. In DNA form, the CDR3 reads TGTGCCAGCAGCCGGGGTCAGGGGATGGGATCCGGGGAGCTGTTTTTT. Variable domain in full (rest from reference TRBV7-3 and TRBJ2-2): GAGVSQTPSNKVTEKGKYVELRCDPISGHTALYWYRQSLGQGPEFLIYFQGTGAADDSGLPNDRFFAVRPEGSVSTLKIQRTERGDSAVYLCASSRGQGMGSGELFFGEGSRLTVL.

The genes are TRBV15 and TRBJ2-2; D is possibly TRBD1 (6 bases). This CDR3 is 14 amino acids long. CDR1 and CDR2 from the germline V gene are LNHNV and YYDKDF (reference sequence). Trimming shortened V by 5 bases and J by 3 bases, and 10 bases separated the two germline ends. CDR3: CATSPQGYTGELFF. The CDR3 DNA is TGTGCCACCAGCCCACAGGGATACACCGGGGAGCTGTTTTTT.

The chain's CDR3 is CASSYWADEQFF. CDR3 bases: TGTGCCAGCAGCTATTGGGCCGATGAGCAGTTCTTC. J is TRBJ2-1 and V is TRBV28; D unclear. Germline CDR1 and CDR2: MDHEN and SYDVKM. The CDR3 totals 12 residues. V lost 6 bases and J 8 bases, leaving 11 bases between the germline ends.

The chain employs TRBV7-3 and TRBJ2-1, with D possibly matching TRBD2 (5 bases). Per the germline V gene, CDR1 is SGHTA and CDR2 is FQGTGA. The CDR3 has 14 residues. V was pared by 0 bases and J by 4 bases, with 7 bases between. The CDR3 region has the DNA TGTGCCAGCAGCTTAACGGGAGTGTACAATGAGCAGTTCTTC. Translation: CASSLTGVYNEQFF.

The CDR3 nucleotides are TGTGCCAGCAGCTCCGGACAGGGGATTAGCTACGAGCAGTACTTC. It encodes CASSSGQGISYEQYF. V is TRBV5-8 and J is TRBJ2-7, with 9 bases lining up with TRBD1. V lost 3 bases and J lost 3; bases outside the gene matches: 7. CDR3 size: 15 residues. CDR1 and CDR2 (germline): SGHTS, YDEGEE.

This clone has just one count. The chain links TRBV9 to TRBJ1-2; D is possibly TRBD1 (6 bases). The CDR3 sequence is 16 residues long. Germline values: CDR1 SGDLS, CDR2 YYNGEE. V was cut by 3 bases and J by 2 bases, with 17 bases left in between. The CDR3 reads CASSARGEGGNYGYTF. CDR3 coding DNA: TGTGCCAGCAGCGCCCGAGGGGAAGGGGGAAACTATGGCTACACCTTC.

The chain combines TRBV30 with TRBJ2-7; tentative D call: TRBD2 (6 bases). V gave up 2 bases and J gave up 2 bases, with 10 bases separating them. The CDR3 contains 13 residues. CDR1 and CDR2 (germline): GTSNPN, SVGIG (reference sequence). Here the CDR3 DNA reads TGTGCCTGGAGTACCAGGGAGGCCTACGAGCAGTACTTC. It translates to CAWSTREAYEQYF.

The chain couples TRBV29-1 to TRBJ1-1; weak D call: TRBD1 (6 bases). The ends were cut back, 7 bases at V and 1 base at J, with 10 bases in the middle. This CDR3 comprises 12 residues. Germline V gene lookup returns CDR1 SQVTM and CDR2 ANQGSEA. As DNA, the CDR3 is TGCAGCGCTGGACAGTCGAACACTGAAGCTTTCTTT. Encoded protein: CSAGQSNTEAFF.

The CDR3 sequence: CASRRALYSNQPQHF. The CDR3 nucleotides read TGTGCCAGCAGGCGGGCCTTGTATAGCAATCAGCCCCAGCATTTT. This chain links TRBV2 with TRBJ1-5; no clear D gene. The germline V gene encodes CDR1 SNHLY and CDR2 FYNNEI. This CDR3 has 15 residues. V was clipped by 6 bases and J by 0 bases, with 12 bases between them.

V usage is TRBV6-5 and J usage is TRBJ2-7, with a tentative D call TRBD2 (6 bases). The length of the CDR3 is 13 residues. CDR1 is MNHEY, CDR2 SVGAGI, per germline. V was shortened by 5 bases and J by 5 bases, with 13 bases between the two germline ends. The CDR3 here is CASSGGREDEQYF. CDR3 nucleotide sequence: TGTGCCAGCAGTGGGGGGAGAGAGGACGAGCAGTACTTC.

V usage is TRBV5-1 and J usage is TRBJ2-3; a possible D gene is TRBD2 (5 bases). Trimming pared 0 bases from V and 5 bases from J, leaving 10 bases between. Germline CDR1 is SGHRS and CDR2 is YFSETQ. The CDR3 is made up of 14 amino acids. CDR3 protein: CASSLVGSQDTQYF. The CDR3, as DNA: TGCGCCAGCAGCTTGGTGGGGAGTCAAGATACGCAGTATTTT. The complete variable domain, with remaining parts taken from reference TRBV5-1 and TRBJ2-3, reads KAGVTQTPRYLIKTRGQQVTLSCSPISGHRSVSWYQQTPGQGLQFLFEYFSETQRNKGNFPGRFSGRQFSNSRSEMNVSTLELGDSALYLCASSLVGSQDTQYFGPGTRLTVL.

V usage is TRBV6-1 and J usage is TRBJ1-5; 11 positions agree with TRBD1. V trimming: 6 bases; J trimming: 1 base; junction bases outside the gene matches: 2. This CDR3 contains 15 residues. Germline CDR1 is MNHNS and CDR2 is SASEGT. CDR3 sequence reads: CASSRDRGSNQPQHF. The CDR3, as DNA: TGTGCCAGCAGCAGGGACAGGGGGAGCAATCAGCCCCAGCATTTT.

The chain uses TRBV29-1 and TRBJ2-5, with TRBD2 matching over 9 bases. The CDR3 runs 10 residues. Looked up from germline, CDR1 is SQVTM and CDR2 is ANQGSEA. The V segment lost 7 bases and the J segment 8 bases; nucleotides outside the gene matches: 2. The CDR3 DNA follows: TGCAGCGGACTAGCGGTTACCCAGTACTTC. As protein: CSGLAVTQYF.